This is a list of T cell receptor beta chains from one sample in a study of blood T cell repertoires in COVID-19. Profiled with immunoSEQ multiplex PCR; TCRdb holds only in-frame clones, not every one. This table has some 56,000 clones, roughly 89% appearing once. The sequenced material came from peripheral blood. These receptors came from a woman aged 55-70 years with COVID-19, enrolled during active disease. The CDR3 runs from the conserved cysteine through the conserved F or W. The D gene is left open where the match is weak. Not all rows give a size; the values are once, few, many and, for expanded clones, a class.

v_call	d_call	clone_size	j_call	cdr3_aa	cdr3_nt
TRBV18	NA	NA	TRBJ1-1	CASSPTENTEAFF	TGTGCCAGCTCACCGACTGAGAACACTGAAGCTTTCTTT
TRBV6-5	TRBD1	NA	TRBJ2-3	CASSYSGTGGTDTQYF	TGTGCCAGCAGTTACTCGGGGACAGGGGGCACAGATACGCAGTATTTT
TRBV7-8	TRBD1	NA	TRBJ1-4	CASSPTGGDEKLFF	TGTGCCAGCAGCCCAACAGGGGGGGATGAAAAACTGTTTTTT
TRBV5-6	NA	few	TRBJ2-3	CASSLRPSGYSTDTQYF	TGTGCCAGCAGCTTGCGGCCCAGCGGGTATAGCACAGATACGCAGTATTTT
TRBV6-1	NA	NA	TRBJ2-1	CASSEAPAAPYNEQFF	TGTGCCAGCAGTGAAGCGCCCGCGGCTCCCTACAATGAGCAGTTCTTC
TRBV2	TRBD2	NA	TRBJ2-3	CASRRLAGGPDTQYF	TGTGCCAGCAGAAGACTAGCGGGGGGTCCAGATACGCAGTATTTT
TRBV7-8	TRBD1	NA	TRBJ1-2	CASSPTGGNYGYTF	TGTGCCAGCAGCCCGACAGGGGGCAACTATGGCTACACCTTC
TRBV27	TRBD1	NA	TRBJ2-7	CASSGTGGREQYF	TGTGCCAGCAGTGGGACAGGGGGGAGGGAGCAGTACTTC
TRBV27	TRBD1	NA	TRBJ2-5	CASSLTGQGGYLRETQYF	TGTGCCAGCAGTCTAACCGGACAGGGGGGTTACCTCCGAGAGACCCAGTACTTC
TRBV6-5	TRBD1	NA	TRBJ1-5	CASSPGQGAGQPQHF	TGTGCCAGCAGCCCGGGACAGGGGGCCGGACAGCCCCAGCATTTT
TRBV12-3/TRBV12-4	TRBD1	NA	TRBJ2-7	CASTVTGNYEQYF	TGTGCCAGTACGGTGACAGGGAATTACGAGCAGTACTTC
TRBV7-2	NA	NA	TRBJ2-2	CASSQSGQNTGELFF	TGTGCCAGCAGCCAGTCCGGACAGAACACCGGGGAGCTGTTTTTT
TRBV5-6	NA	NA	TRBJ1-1	CASSFPGPNTEAFF	TGTGCCAGCAGCTTCCCAGGGCCGAACACTGAAGCTTTCTTT
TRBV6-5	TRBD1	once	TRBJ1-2	CASIIPGQGNGYTF	TGTGCCAGCATTATACCGGGACAGGGGAATGGCTACACCTTC
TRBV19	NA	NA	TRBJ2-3	CASSPQGLNTDTQYF	TGTGCCAGTAGTCCCCAGGGACTCAACACAGATACGCAGTATTTT
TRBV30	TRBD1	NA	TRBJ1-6	CAWRLRTGGRPPLHF	TGTGCCTGGAGGCTTAGGACAGGGGGCAGGCCACCCCTCCACTTT
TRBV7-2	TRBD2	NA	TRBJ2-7	CASSLSGLAGLNGYEQYF	TGTGCCAGCAGCTTGAGTGGACTAGCGGGGTTAAACGGCTACGAGCAGTACTTC
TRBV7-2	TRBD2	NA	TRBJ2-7	CASRTSGYYEQYF	TGTGCCAGCAGAACTAGCGGATACTACGAGCAGTACTTC
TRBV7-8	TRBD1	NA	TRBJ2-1	CASSPGYRGRRNEQFF	TGTGCCAGCAGCCCGGGGTACAGGGGCCGAAGAAATGAGCAGTTCTTC
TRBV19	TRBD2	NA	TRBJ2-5	CASSTSGLAGEETQYF	TGTGCCAGTAGTACGTCGGGACTAGCGGGGGAAGAGACCCAGTACTTC
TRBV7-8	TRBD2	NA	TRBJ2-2	CASSKTGTRNTGELFF	TGTGCCAGCAGCAAAACCGGGACTAGAAACACCGGGGAGCTGTTTTTT
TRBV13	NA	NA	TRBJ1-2	CASSSYQGRGYGYTF	TGTGCCAGCAGCAGCTACCAGGGTAGGGGCTATGGCTACACCTTC
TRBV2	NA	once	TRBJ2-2	CASSDGLANTGELFF	TGTGCCAGCAGTGACGGGTTAGCGAACACCGGGGAGCTGTTTTTT
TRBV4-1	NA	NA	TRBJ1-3	CASSQLRVQGNTIYF	TGCGCCAGCAGCCAACTTCGGGTTCAGGGAAACACCATATATTTT
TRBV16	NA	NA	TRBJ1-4	CASSQVRDEKLFF	TGTGCCAGCAGCCAAGTCCGGGATGAAAAACTGTTTTTT
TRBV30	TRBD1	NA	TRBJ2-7	CAWSRNTGGEAYEQYF	TGTGCCTGGAGTCGAAACACAGGGGGCGAGGCCTACGAGCAGTACTTC
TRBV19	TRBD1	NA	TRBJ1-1	CASSAYPTGAPEDRAFF	TGTGCCAGTAGTGCCTACCCGACAGGGGCCCCAGAGGATCGAGCTTTCTTT
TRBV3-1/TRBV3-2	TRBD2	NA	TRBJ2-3	CASSRSASGAGKDTQYF	TGTGCCAGCAGCCGATCTGCTTCCGGAGCGGGGAAAGATACGCAGTATTTT
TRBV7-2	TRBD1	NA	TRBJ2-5	CASSRAGTEETQYF	TGTGCCAGCAGCCGGGCTGGGACAGAAGAGACCCAGTACTTC
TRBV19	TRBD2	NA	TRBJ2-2	CASSRTSGGTGELFF	TGTGCCAGTAGTAGGACTAGCGGGGGAACCGGGGAGCTGTTTTTT
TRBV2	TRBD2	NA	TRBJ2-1	CASFGRLAGENEQFF	TGTGCCAGCTTTGGGAGGCTAGCGGGAGAGAATGAGCAGTTCTTC
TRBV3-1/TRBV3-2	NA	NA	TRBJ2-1	CASSQSPSVAYNEQFF	TGTGCCAGCAGCCAAAGTCCTAGCGTAGCCTACAATGAGCAGTTCTTC
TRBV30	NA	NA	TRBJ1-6	CAWSRQGRGNSPLHF	TGTGCCTGGAGCCGGCAGGGCCGTGGTAATTCACCCCTCCACTTT
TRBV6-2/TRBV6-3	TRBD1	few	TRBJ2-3	CASSYPSGTGLDSTDTQYF	TGTGCCAGCAGTTACCCTTCCGGGACAGGATTAGATAGCACAGATACGCAGTATTTT
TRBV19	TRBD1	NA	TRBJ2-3	CASSIVPGQGRADTQYF	TGTGCCAGTAGTATAGTCCCCGGACAGGGAAGGGCAGATACGCAGTATTTT
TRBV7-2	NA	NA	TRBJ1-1	CASSLGPGRATEAFF	TGTGCCAGCAGCTTAGGACCCGGGCGGGCGACTGAAGCTTTCTTT
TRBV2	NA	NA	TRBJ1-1	CASSERGIEAFF	TGTGCCAGCAGTGAAAGGGGAATTGAAGCTTTCTTT
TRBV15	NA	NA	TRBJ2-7	CATSVRGRGAEQYF	TGTGCCACCAGCGTACGGGGCCGCGGGGCCGAGCAGTACTTC
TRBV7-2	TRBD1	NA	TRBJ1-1	CASSPIQGAQRTEAFF	TGTGCCAGCAGCCCCATACAGGGGGCGCAAAGAACTGAAGCTTTCTTT
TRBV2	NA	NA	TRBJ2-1	CASSDANESEQFF	TGTGCCAGCAGTGACGCTAATGAGAGTGAGCAGTTCTTC
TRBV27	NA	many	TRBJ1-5	CASRDNLGQPQHF	TGTGCCAGCAGGGACAATCTAGGACAGCCCCAGCATTTT
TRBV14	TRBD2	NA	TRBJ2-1	CASSQERAGVTYNEQFF	TGTGCCAGCAGCCAAGAGCGGGCGGGGGTTACTTACAATGAGCAGTTCTTC
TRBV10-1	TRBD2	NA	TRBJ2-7	CASSLTSSGEQYF	TGCGCCAGCAGCTTGACTAGCTCAGGGGAGCAGTACTTC
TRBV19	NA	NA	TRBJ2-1	CASSSPVTGNNEQFF	TGTGCCAGTAGCTCCCCTGTAACAGGGAACAATGAGCAGTTCTTC
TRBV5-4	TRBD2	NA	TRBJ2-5	CASSLGLAGKETQYF	TGTGCCAGCAGCTTGGGACTAGCGGGCAAAGAGACCCAGTACTTC
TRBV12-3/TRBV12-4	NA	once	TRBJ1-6	CASSWEGTSPLHF	TGTGCCAGCAGCTGGGAGGGTACTTCACCCCTCCACTTT
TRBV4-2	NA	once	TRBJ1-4	CASSQDWSLGLRNEKLFF	TGTGCCAGCAGCCAAGATTGGAGCTTAGGCCTCCGGAATGAAAAACTGTTTTTT
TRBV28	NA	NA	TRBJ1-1	CASMGGGRTEAFF	TGTGCCAGCATGGGAGGGGGGCGGACTGAAGCTTTCTTT
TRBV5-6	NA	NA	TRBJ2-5	CASSGTRQETQYF	TGTGCCAGCAGCGGGACACGTCAGGAGACCCAGTACTTC
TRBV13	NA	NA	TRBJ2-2	CASSSTNTGINTGELFF	TGTGCCAGCAGCTCGACCAACACAGGGATTAACACCGGGGAGCTGTTTTTT
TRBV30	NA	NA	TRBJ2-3	CAWSVQSDTQYF	TGTGCCTGGAGTGTACAATCAGATACGCAGTATTTT
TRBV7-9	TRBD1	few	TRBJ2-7	CASSTLGTGNPGQYF	TGTGCCAGCAGCACCCTCGGGACAGGGAACCCGGGGCAGTACTTC
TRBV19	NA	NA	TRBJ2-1	CASSTTRDNEQFF	TGTGCCAGTAGTACCACGAGGGACAATGAGCAGTTCTTC
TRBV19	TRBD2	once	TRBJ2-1	CASRQREGGANEQFF	TGTGCCAGTCGTCAGCGGGAGGGAGGCGCGAATGAGCAGTTCTTC